The 30 T cell receptor beta chains in this list originate from one sample, sequenced in a study of blood T cells in healthy people across ages (dated by TCRdb to 2015 to 2017). The library was produced with 5' RACE. The second PCR ran for roughly 7 to 11 cycles and used a J-beta primer mix along with a sample-barcoded 5' primer. The public sequencing data were trimmed at Q25 with fastp and processed into clonotypes with MiXCR by TCRdb, which kept only in-frame beta chains. Each CDR3 protein appears once, grouped with its most common genes and DNA. For this sample there are 1.8 million or so distinct CDR3 sequences; approximately 39% appear just once. The top ten constitute around 23% of the sample. Sequencing input: blood. Receptors originate from a human donor in good health.

This clonotype was counted a few times. V usage is TRBV20-1 and J usage is TRBJ2-5, with D perhaps given as TRBD1 or TRBD2 (5 bases each). The CDR3 loop spans 14 amino acids. Germline V gene data show CDR1 as DFQATT and CDR2 as SNEGSKA (reference sequence). V was clipped by 4 bases and J by 7 bases, with 19 bases between them. The CDR3 region is CSATGPHYLGTQYF. CDR3 nucleotide sequence: TGCAGTGCTACGGGGCCGCACTATTTAGGGACCCAGTACTTC.

V usage is TRBV7-9 and J usage is TRBJ2-5, with a possible D match to TRBD2 (7 bases). V shed 5 bases and J shed 7 bases, with 23 bases lying between them. Germline lookup yields CDR1 SEHNR and CDR2 FQNEAQ (reference sequence). The CDR3 totals 16 residues. CDR3 sequence reads: CASSRPEGGARVTQYF. The CDR3 DNA follows: TGTGCCAGCAGCCGACCCGAAGGGGGGGCTCGTGTGACCCAGTACTTC.

This chain uses TRBV12-3 or TRBV12-4 with TRBJ1-5, with TRBD1 matching 11 bases. This CDR3 region has 15 residues. The junction had 9 bases not matched to a gene; V was cut back by 5 bases and J by 9 bases. The CDR3 sequence is CASSLGTGGFRPQHF. The CDR3 DNA follows: TGTGCCAGCAGTCTGGGGACAGGGGGGTTTCGGCCCCAGCATTTT.

The gene calls are TRBV28 and TRBJ2-5, with 9 positions matching TRBD1. The CDR3 covers 15 residues. CDR1 is MDHEN, CDR2 SYDVKM, per germline. V lost 6 bases, J lost 5 bases, and 10 bases stayed unmatched. In DNA, the CDR3 is TGTGCCAGCAGCCCCGGGACAGGGTCTTGGGAGACCCAGTACTTC. It specifies CASSPGTGSWETQYF.

This clonotype was found a few times. The chain employs TRBV29-1 and TRBJ2-7, with a tentative D call TRBD2 (5 bases). The tail of the sequence fits TRBJ2-5 better, so the J call may be wrong. The CDR3 has 12 amino acids. Germline V gene lookup returns CDR1 SQVTM and CDR2 ANQGSEA. The CDR3 is CSVDTRAETQYF. In nucleotides, the CDR3 is TGCAGCGTTGACACTAGGGCAGAGACCCAGTACTTC.

This clonotype was seen just once. The V and J genes are TRBV5-1 and TRBJ2-7; D gene uncertain. CDR1 SGHRS and CDR2 YFSETQ come from the germline V gene. This CDR3 region has 13 residues. The V and J ends lost 1 base and 4 bases respectively, with 9 bases between them. The CDR3 protein is CASSLTKQYEQYF. The CDR3 DNA is TGCGCCAGCAGCTTGACGAAACAATACGAGCAGTACTTC.

The gene calls are TRBV20-1 and TRBJ2-4, with D maybe TRBD2 (5 bases). The germline gives CDR1 DFQATT, CDR2 SNEGSKA (reference sequence). CDR3 length: 15 residues. The V and J ends lost 1 base and 5 bases respectively, with 15 bases between them. Here the CDR3 reads CSARGPIRRENIQYF. The CDR3, as DNA: TGCAGTGCTAGAGGCCCCATAAGGCGGGAAAACATTCAGTACTTC.

This clonotype showed up just a few times. The chain couples TRBV28 to TRBJ2-7; the D gene is possibly TRBD1 (6 bases). This CDR3 is built from 20 residues. V gave up 4 bases and J gave up 2 bases, with 30 bases separating them. The germline V gene has CDR1 MDHEN and CDR2 SYDVKM. CDR3 amino acids: CASSSPPRDTRSLITYEQYF. CDR3 nucleotides: TGTGCCAGCAGTTCCCCCCCCAGGGACACCAGGTCCCTCATAACCTACGAGCAGTACTTC.

This clonotype was found a few times. V gene TRBV7-2 combines with J gene TRBJ2-5; TRBD2 might be the D (6 bases). Germline V gene data show CDR1 as SGHTA and CDR2 as FQGNSA. V lost 5 bases and J 1 base, leaving 14 bases between the germline ends. CDR3 size: 15 residues. CDR3 sequence: CASSRSGSLQETQYF. CDR3 DNA sequence: TGTGCCAGCAGCCGAAGCGGGTCACTCCAAGAGACCCAGTACTTC.

V is TRBV7-2 and J is TRBJ1-6; no clear D. The CDR3 has 13 residues. V was pared by 1 base and J by 9 bases, with 7 bases between. Germline V gives CDR1 SGHTA, CDR2 FQGNSA. CDR3 bases: TGTGCCAGCAGCTTAGAGGCGAGTTCACCCCTCCACTTT. Translated: CASSLEASSPLHF. Complete variable domain (other parts from reference TRBV7-2 and TRBJ1-6): GAGVSQSPSNKVTEKGKDVELRCDPISGHTALYWYRQSLGQGLEFLIYFQGNSAPDKSGLPSDRFSAERTGGSVSTLTIQRTQQEDSAVYLCASSLEASSPLHFGNGTRLTVT.

In this sample, this clonotype turned up a few times. One junction end disagrees with the germline gene, perhaps due to a read error. The chain employs TRBV7-7 and TRBJ2-2; D remains ambiguous. Germline CDR1 reads SSHAT; CDR2 reads FNYEAQ (reference sequence). The CDR3 loop spans 13 amino acids. The chain's CDR3 is CASSSRVSGELFF. Here the CDR3 DNA reads TGTGCTAGCAGCTCACGGGTGTCCGGGGAGCTGTTTTTT.

This clonotype has a handful of counts. The chain couples TRBV3-1 to TRBJ2-3, with 7 positions matching TRBD1. Germline CDR1 reads LGHDT; CDR2 reads YNNKEL (reference sequence). CDR3 length: 17 amino acids. The J segment lost 2 bases and the V segment lost 3 bases, leaving 11 bases of the junction unmatched. DNA of the CDR3: TGTGCCAGCAGCCACATCCCCCAGGACAGGTCCACAGATACGCAGTATTTT. It is translated as CASSHIPQDRSTDTQYF.

The chain joins TRBV10-3 to TRBJ2-7; 13 bases match TRBD2. The J call is in doubt because the DNA end fits TRBJ2-5 better. This CDR3 spans 18 amino acids. Germline V gene lookup returns CDR1 ENHRY and CDR2 SYGVKD. The CDR3 sequence is CAISALGRTSGGRETQYF. As DNA, the CDR3 is TGTGCCATCAGCGCCCTTGGGAGGACTAGCGGGGGACGGGAGACCCAGTACTTC.

The chain couples TRBV10-3 to TRBJ2-1; D is possibly TRBD2 (7 bases). The ends were cut back, 3 bases at V and 5 bases at J, with 23 bases in the middle. The germline gives CDR1 ENHRY, CDR2 SYGVKD. This CDR3 contains 18 residues. CDR3 bases: TGTGCCATCAGTGACCCCCGAGGCGGGGGCCCTCTGAACAATGAGCAGTTCTTC. Translating gives CAISDPRGGGPLNNEQFF.

The chain has TRBV7-2 and TRBJ2-3; 9 nucleotides agree with TRBD2. The germline CDR1 and CDR2 sequences are SGHTA and FQGNSA. The CDR3 is 16 amino acids. Trimming at V came to 1 base and at J to 5 bases, leaving 7 bases not matched to a gene. The CDR3 sequence: CASSLGAGGPGDTQYF. The CDR3 DNA is TGTGCCAGCAGCTTAGGGGCGGGGGGGCCCGGAGATACGCAGTATTTT.

This clonotype was picked up many times. This chain joins TRBV7-3 and TRBJ2-6; D gene uncertain. This CDR3 spans 14 amino acids. The germline V gene encodes CDR1 SGHTA and CDR2 FQGTGA. The ends were cut back, 5 bases at V and 4 bases at J, with 9 bases in the middle. The CDR3 here is CASSPTGGANVLTF. In DNA form, the CDR3 reads TGTGCCAGCAGCCCCACCGGGGGGGCCAACGTCCTGACTTTC.

The gene calls are TRBV6-6 and TRBJ2-7; weak D call: TRBD2 (6 bases). CDR3 length: 15 amino acids. V was cut by 0 bases and J by 2 bases, with 11 bases left in between. The germline V gene encodes CDR1 MNHNY and CDR2 SVGAGI (reference sequence). The DNA for the CDR3 is TGTGCCAGCAGTTACTCCGGGGGACCTCCCTACGAGCAGTACTTC. Its translation: CASSYSGGPPYEQYF.

The chain is built from TRBV25-1 and TRBJ1-1; possible D gene TRBD1, 5 bases. Trimming took off 6 bases at V and 1 base at J, with 15 bases between the two ends. The length of the CDR3 is 15 residues. The germline gives CDR1 MGHDK, CDR2 SYGVNS. The CDR3 reads CASRGVGGRNTEAFF. Here the CDR3 DNA reads TGTGCCAGCAGGGGCGTCGGGGGAAGGAACACTGAAGCTTTCTTT.

The sample holds one count of this clonotype. The rearrangement links TRBV18 to TRBJ1-4, with 7 bases lining up with TRBD1. The CDR3 consists of 15 residues. Trimming cost V 3 bases and J 5 bases; bases outside gene matches: 6. The germline V gene has CDR1 KGHSH and CDR2 LQKENI. The CDR3, as DNA: TGTGCCAGCTCACCTAGAGGACAGGCCAATGAAAAACTGTTTTTT. Amino acid sequence: CASSPRGQANEKLFF.

The chain joins TRBV10-3 to TRBJ2-1, with D perhaps assigned TRBD1 or TRBD2 (6 bases each). Trimming took 10 bases from V and 0 from J, leaving 16 bases between them. CDR3 size: 15 residues. Germline V CDR1 and CDR2: ENHRY, SYGVKD. The CDR3 bases are TGTGCCACATCAGGAGGGACACTCTCCTACAATGAGCAGTTCTTC. It is translated as CATSGGTLSYNEQFF.

V gene TRBV29-1 combines with J gene TRBJ1-2; D gene ambiguous. This CDR3 has 12 amino acids. Per the germline V gene, CDR1 is SQVTM and CDR2 is ANQGSEA. Trimming took 3 bases from V and 2 from J, leaving 7 bases between them. The CDR3 coding sequence is TGCAGCGTTGAGGACCAAAACTATGGCTACACCTTC. It encodes CSVEDQNYGYTF.

The gene calls are TRBV12-5 and TRBJ2-5, with D unresolved. The CDR3 runs 12 residues. Trimming removed 11 bases from V and 2 bases from J, with 12 bases in between. Germline assignment: CDR1 LGHNT and CDR2 FRNRAP. The CDR3 protein is CAVKEIQETQYF. The CDR3 DNA is TGTGCTGTCAAAGAGATACAAGAGACCCAGTACTTC.

This rearrangement joins TRBV7-2 to TRBJ1-5; weak D call: TRBD1 (6 bases). The germline gives CDR1 SGHTA, CDR2 FQGNSA. The CDR3 totals 15 residues. Trimming shortened V by 5 bases and J by 0 bases, and 11 bases separated the two germline ends. The CDR3 here is CASSPYRASNQPQHF. In DNA form, the CDR3 reads TGTGCCAGCAGCCCCTACAGGGCTAGCAATCAGCCCCAGCATTTT.

Worth noting for this clonotype: The junction shows a germline mismatch at one end, possibly a read error. This chain uses TRBV25-1 with TRBJ2-7; D ambiguous. Germline-derived CDR1 and CDR2 are MGHDK and SYGVNS. The length of the CDR3 is 11 residues. The CDR3 reads CASQISCEQYF. The CDR3 DNA sequence: TGTGCCAGCCAAATCTCCTGCGAGCAGTACTTC.

As concerns this clonotype: At one end the junction does not follow the germline gene, possibly because of a read error. The chain combines TRBV7-9 with TRBJ1-6, with a possible D match to TRBD1 (6 bases). This CDR3 is 17 amino acids long. Germline lookup yields CDR1 SEHNR and CDR2 FQNEAQ (reference sequence). The CDR3 sequence: CAGSLVKTGGRNSPLHF. The CDR3 nucleotides are TGTGCCGGCAGCTTAGTTAAGACAGGAGGCCGTAATTCACCCCTCCACTTT.

V is TRBV7-8 and J is TRBJ2-5; perhaps TRBD2 as D (6 bases). The CDR3 totals 16 residues. V shed 0 bases and J shed 5 bases, with 16 bases lying between them. CDR1 SGHVS and CDR2 FQNEAQ come from the germline V gene. The DNA of the CDR3 is TGTGCCAGCAGCTTAGCCCGACTAGTAGAGGGGGAGACCCAGTACTTC. It specifies CASSLARLVEGETQYF.

The chain recombines TRBV5-6 with TRBJ1-1; D gene uncertain. The CDR3 contains 13 residues. V was pared by 4 bases and J by 10 bases, with 17 bases between. Germline CDR1 SGHDT, CDR2 YYEEEE. The CDR3 region has the DNA TGTGCCAGCAGCGGGTTTGTGCGGGGTTTAGCTTTCTTT. Protein sequence: CASSGFVRGLAFF.

In this sample, this clonotype turned up a few times. The rearrangement joins TRBV6-2 or TRBV6-3 to TRBJ1-6, with 7 bases lining up with TRBD1. J lost 9 bases, V lost 6 bases, and 5 bases had no gene match. The length of the CDR3 is 13 residues. Germline V CDR1 and CDR2: MNHEY, SVGEGT. CDR3 residues: CASSGQVISPLHF. The CDR3 nucleotides read TGTGCCAGCAGCGGACAGGTTATTTCACCCCTCCACTTT.

The chain joins TRBV4-3 to TRBJ2-5; the D gene could be TRBD1 or TRBD2 (7 bases each). The CDR3 consists of 18 residues. Looked up from germline, CDR1 is LGHNA and CDR2 is YSLEER. The ends were cut back, 1 base at V and 5 bases at J, with 23 bases in the middle. For the CDR3, the DNA is TGCGCCAGCAGCCAAGTGGGGGGGGTGACTTCGACAGGGGAGACCCAGTACTTC. This gives the protein CASSQVGGVTSTGETQYF.

The chain combines TRBV6-6 with TRBJ1-6; TRBD1 matches at 10 bases. After removal of 6 bases from V and 5 bases from J, the junction contained 7 bases not matched to a gene. CDR3 size: 16 residues. The V gene's germline CDR1 is MNHNY and CDR2 SVGAGI (reference sequence). In DNA, the CDR3 is TGTGCCAGCAGCCAAGGACAGGGGGACAATAATTCACCCCTCCACTTT. Its translation: CASSQGQGDNNSPLHF.